This T cell receptor beta chain was obtained from a study of blood T cell repertoires in COVID-19. The J segment lost 2 bases and the V segment lost 5 bases, leaving 6 bases of the junction unmatched. Germline CDR1 reads SGHAT; CDR2 reads FQDESV (reference sequence). CDR3 size: 14 residues. Assay used: immunoSEQ multiplex PCR; TCRdb lists only in-frame clones, some missing. The sample has some 160,000 clones, more than 75% seen once. Sample: peripheral blood. This clonotype originated in a middle-aged man who had recovered from COVID-19. The V and J genes are TRBV11-1 and TRBJ2-7, with 7 bases matching TRBD1. This chain's CDR3 is CASSERTGAYEQYF. CDR3 nucleotide sequence: TGTGCCAGCAGCGAACGGACAGGTGCCTACGAGCAGTACTTC.